This T cell receptor (beta chain) was captured in a study of glioma-infiltrating T cells after dendritic cell vaccination (dated by TCRdb to the mid-2010s). With regard to the full study: Of the roughly 15 glioblastoma patients in the cohort, all drawn from Phase I and II dendritic cell vaccination trials, 9 were newly diagnosed and 6 had recurrent disease. The vaccine was prepared from monocyte-derived dendritic cells that were cultured for approximately seven days with IL-4 and GM-CSF and then pulsed overnight with autologous tumor lysate. Survival after dendritic cell vaccination was correlated with TCR sequencing metrics, such as TIL content and the overlap between tumor and blood repertoires. Patients received three intradermal dendritic cell vaccine injections at biweekly intervals in the arm below the axilla. Between the early 2000s and the early 2010s, the patients were given dendritic cell vaccination pulsed with autologous tumor lysate. Tumor-infiltrating lymphocyte content was quantified and tumor and blood repertoires were compared in dendritic cell-vaccinated glioblastoma patients by deep sequencing of TCR beta CDR3 regions. What the study reported, not specific to this receptor: The three-group TCR overlap response model was characterized as speculative, and prospective validation of the model was stated to be required. Longer time to progression and overall survival after dendritic cell vaccination were predicted by higher estimated pretreatment TIL content. TCR clonality showed no direct relationship with survival, which suggests that a diverse polyclonal response may be important. The cohort was small and heterogeneous, only a few patients had full blood and tumor sets, and even fewer had initial-recurrent tumor pairs.

The time point label of this sample denotes: after dendritic cell vaccination, including at tumor progression/relapse. Selection of patients required sufficient residual fresh-frozen tumor tissue and over two years of available survival data. An isocitrate dehydrogenase mutation was not carried by any of the glioblastoma patients, although molecular status was otherwise variable. PBMC were collected before vaccination, two weeks after the third vaccination, and at tumor progression when it occurred. Genomic DNA was extracted with the Qiagen DNeasy Blood extraction Kit. The immunoSEQ assay amplified TCRB CDR3 regions from roughly 2.1 micrograms of genomic DNA, or from all available DNA when less than that amount was available. Multiplex PCR used 60 forward primers for TCR V beta segments and 13 reverse primers for J beta segments. To estimate reads per starting template, synthetic control templates were spiked into each sample at limiting dilution. Reads of 87 bp were generated by sequencing on the Illumina HiSeq System. As for the original processing: PCR and sequencing errors were removed by a nearest neighbor algorithm that merged closely related sequences. TCR overlap was measured as the percentage of unique tumor TCR beta sequences also present in the same patient's peripheral blood. TCRdb provides this immuneACCESS table in a form limited to in-frame rearrangements. Some clones are lacking; in checked studies, under half of them reflect an unresolved V gene, and why the rest are absent is not known. V and J calls and clone size are those listed in that table; D and trimming were worked out from the DNA. The sample table records 100,000 or so clones; 90% of these occur just once. Together, the top ten hold approximately 2.7% of the sample.

Of note for this clone: Its antigen target is currently unknown. One base away there is no much larger clone; base qualities are not given.

This TCR derives from a human donor with glioblastoma. Sequencing used blood, obtained after dendritic cell vaccination.

This receptor carries the CDR3 CASSGTGGDFSNQPQHF. The base sequence is TGTGCCAGCTCCGGGACAGGGGGGGATTTTAGCAATCAGCCCCAGCATTTT. This sequence uses TRBV18 and TRBJ1-5, and TRBD1 matches 11 of the central bases. Per the germline V gene, KGHSH is the CDR1 and LQKENI is the CDR2. From its cysteine to its phenylalanine, the CDR3 spans 17 amino acids. The read is trimmed to its CDR3 DNA, 51 bases read in frame from base 1. Clipping removes 6 bases from V and 0 bases from J, with 7 as the unmatched junction base count.